This passage covers 10 T cell receptor beta chains from one sample sequenced in a study of control samples from healthy donors and cancer patients. Clones were read by immunoSEQ multiplex PCR, and TCRdb kept only the in-frame ones, dropping some. The sample holds 70,000 to 80,000 clones, approximately 88% seen once. The sample was blood. All receptors derive from a man aged 45 to 65 in good health.

The chain joins TRBV2 to TRBJ2-7; 9 nucleotides match TRBD1. The CDR3 is 13 amino acids. Germline trimming cut 2 bases from V and 6 bases from J; bases unmatched to any gene: 2. Germline values: CDR1 SNHLY, CDR2 FYNNEI. CDR3 loop: CASSENRGLEQYF. CDR3 DNA: TGTGCCAGCAGTGAAAACAGGGGGCTCGAGCAGTACTTC.

This chain uses TRBV30 with TRBJ2-4; 9 nucleotides agree with TRBD2. V gave up 1 base and J gave up 5 bases; unmatched junction bases: 0. The germline V gene encodes CDR1 GTSNPN and CDR2 SVGIG (reference sequence). This CDR3 spans 13 amino acids. The CDR3 spells CAWSGLAENIQYF. The CDR3 bases are TGTGCCTGGAGTGGACTAGCGGAAAACATTCAGTACTTC.

The V gene is TRBV28, the J gene TRBJ2-3; D remains ambiguous. Germline V lookup: CDR1 MDHEN, CDR2 SYDVKM. The CDR3 extends over 14 amino acids. V was shortened by 4 bases and J by 8 bases, with 16 bases between the two germline ends. The CDR3 DNA sequence: TGTGCCAGCAGTTCTCTACGATCCGTGGCTACGCAGTATTTT. Translated, it gives CASSSLRSVATQYF.

This clone has only a few counts. The chain has TRBV25-1 and TRBJ2-5; D is uncertain. Germline V gene lookup returns CDR1 MGHDK and CDR2 SYGVNS. The CDR3 has 15 amino acids. Trimming shortened V by 1 base and J by 0 bases, and 9 bases separated the two germline ends. CDR3 loop: CASSESKTDQETQYF. For the CDR3, the DNA is TGTGCCAGCAGTGAATCGAAGACGGACCAAGAGACCCAGTACTTC.

J is TRBJ2-7 and V is TRBV6-1, with D hard to call. This CDR3 region has 13 residues. Germline V lookup: CDR1 MNHNS, CDR2 SASEGT. V shed 3 bases and J shed 1 base, with 7 bases lying between them. CDR3 in DNA: TGTGCCAGCAGTGAGACTCTGTCCTACGAGCAGTACTTC. This translates into CASSETLSYEQYF.

The J gene is TRBJ1-4, the V gene TRBV7-7; the D gene is possibly TRBD1 (6 bases). Trimming cost V 5 bases and J 5 bases, with 15 bases left between them. The germline gives CDR1 SSHAT, CDR2 FNYEAQ (reference sequence). The CDR3 has 15 residues. In nucleotides, the CDR3 is TGTGCCAGCAGCCTTGGGGGCAGCGGAAATGAAAAACTGTTTTTT. Amino acid sequence: CASSLGGSGNEKLFF.

This clone was observed a single time. V is TRBV10-3 and J is TRBJ1-5; 8 nucleotides align to TRBD1. The CDR3 has 13 amino acids. Trimming took 7 bases from V and 5 from J; bases not matched to a gene: 4. The germline V gene encodes CDR1 ENHRY and CDR2 SYGVKD. The CDR3 DNA is TGTGCCATCACTCAGGACAGGGATCAGCCCCAGCATTTT. Amino acid sequence: CAITQDRDQPQHF.

The gene calls are TRBV2 and TRBJ1-1; D is perhaps TRBD1 (5 bases). CDR1 SNHLY and CDR2 FYNNEI come from the germline V gene. The V end was cut by 4 bases, the J end by 3 bases, with 12 bases between. The CDR3 is 14 amino acids. The CDR3 sequence: CASSVRGLDTEAFF. The CDR3, as DNA: TGTGCCAGCAGTGTGCGGGGACTAGACACTGAAGCTTTCTTT. The variable domain in full, completed from reference TRBV2 and TRBJ1-1, reads EPEVTQTPSHQVTQMGQEVILRCVPISNHLYFYWYRQILGQKVEFLVSFYNNEISEKSEIFDDQFSVERPDGSNFTLKIRSTKLEDSAMYFCASSVRGLDTEAFFGQGTRLTVV.

Notes on this clone: Relative to the germline gene, one junction end is altered; a read error may explain this. The V gene is TRBV6-5, the J gene TRBJ2-4; 7 bases agree with TRBD1. The CDR3 loop spans 15 amino acids. The V gene's germline CDR1 is MNHEY and CDR2 SVGAGI. The CDR3, as DNA: TGTGCCAGCAGGAGCCCCGGGACAGACAAATACATTCAGTACTTC. This gives the protein CASRSPGTDKYIQYF.

The chain has TRBV18 and TRBJ1-6, with 9 bases identical to TRBD1. CDR3 length: 16 residues. Trimming removed 3 bases from V and 8 bases from J; junction bases left unmatched: 8. CDR1 and CDR2 (germline): KGHSH, LQKENI. CDR3 region: CASSPNGQGSDSPLHF. CDR3 nucleotides: TGTGCCAGCTCACCGAACGGACAGGGGTCGGATTCACCCCTCCACTTT.